The T cell receptor (beta chain) described here comes from a study of T cells in Graves' hyperthyroidism and ophthalmopathy. The table lists this clonotype with a few counts. V lost 1 base and J 8 bases, leaving 15 bases between the germline ends. The CDR3 has 15 amino acids. The V gene's germline CDR1 is MGHRA and CDR2 YSYEKL. It was RNA transcripts that yielded the amplified TCR beta CDR3 regions. Initially, a first-round RT-PCR of the TCR CDR3 employed the HTBI primer set. Using its own MiXCR run on the multiplex PCR reads, TCRdb lists one record per CDR3 protein. Of approximately 400,000 distinct CDR3 sequences listed, approximately 15% are singletons. Uncontrolled infections, other autoimmune diseases, pregnancy or lactation led to exclusion of patients.

The source of this sequence is an older woman with Graves' hyperthyroidism. The chain carries TRBV4-1 and TRBJ2-1, with a weak D call TRBD2 (6 bases). The sample comprised blood. Here the CDR3 DNA reads TGCGCCAGCAGCCAAGCAGCATCGGGGGTATATGAGCAGTTCTTC. Protein sequence: CASSQAASGVYEQFF.